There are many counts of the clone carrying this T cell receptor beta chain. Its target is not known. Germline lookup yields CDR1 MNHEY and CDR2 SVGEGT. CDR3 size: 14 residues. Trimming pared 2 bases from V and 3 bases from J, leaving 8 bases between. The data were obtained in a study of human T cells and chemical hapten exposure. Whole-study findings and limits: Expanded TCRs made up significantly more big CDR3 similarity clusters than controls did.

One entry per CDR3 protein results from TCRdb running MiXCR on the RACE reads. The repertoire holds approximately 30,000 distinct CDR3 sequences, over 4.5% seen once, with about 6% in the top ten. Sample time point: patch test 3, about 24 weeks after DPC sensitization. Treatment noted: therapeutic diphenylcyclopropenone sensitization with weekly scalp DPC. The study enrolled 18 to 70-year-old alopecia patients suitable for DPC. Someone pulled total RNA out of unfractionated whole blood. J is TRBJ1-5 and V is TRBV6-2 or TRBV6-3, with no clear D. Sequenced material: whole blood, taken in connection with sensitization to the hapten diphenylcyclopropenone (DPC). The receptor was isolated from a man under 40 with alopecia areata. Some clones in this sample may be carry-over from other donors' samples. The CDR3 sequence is CASSYGQHNQPQHF. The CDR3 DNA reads TGTGCCAGCAGTTACGGGCAGCACAATCAGCCCCAGCATTTT.